This entry lists 28 T cell receptor beta chains sequenced from one sample in a study of T-cell reconstitution after alpha-beta-depleted transplantation in children. Researchers prepared the TCRbeta library using unique molecular identifiers, the study reports. TCRdb analysed the PCR reads with MiXCR anew, one entry per CDR3 protein. The sample has over 150,000 distinct CDR3 sequences; about 7% are singletons. Source: PBMCs, taken before TCRalphabeta/CD19-depleted stem cell transplant. These receptors were collected from a boy between 2 and 10 years old with acute lymphoblastic leukemia, due to receive a stem cell transplant.

V and J are TRBV6-1 and TRBJ1-6; no firm D call. CDR1 is MNHNS and CDR2 is SASEGT in the germline V gene. V was pared by 5 bases and J by 7 bases, with 15 bases between. CDR3 size: 15 residues. CDR3 sequence: CASSLFPEENSPLHF. In DNA, the CDR3 is TGTGCCAGCAGTCTTTTCCCTGAGGAGAATTCACCCCTCCACTTT.

The chain joins TRBV2 to TRBJ2-7; D is unclear. The germline V gene has CDR1 SNHLY and CDR2 FYNNEI. CDR3 length: 10 amino acids. V lost 6 bases and J lost 5, with 5 bases in between. CDR3 nucleotide sequence: TGTGCCAGCAGAGTTAACGAGCAGTACTTC. Residues: CASRVNEQYF.

A few counts support this clonotype. The rearrangement joins TRBV9 to TRBJ2-2; possibly TRBD1 for D (7 bases). Between the trimmed V and J ends, which lost 4 bases and 4 bases, there was a span of 17 bases. Germline CDR1 is SGDLS and CDR2 is YYNGEE. CDR3 length: 16 amino acids. The CDR3 loop reads CASSPGSGGGTGELFF. The CDR3 DNA follows: TGTGCCAGCAGCCCCGGTTCAGGGGGAGGCACCGGGGAGCTGTTTTTT.

The chain combines TRBV12-3 or TRBV12-4 with TRBJ1-2, with TRBD1 identical over 9 bases. CDR3 length: 14 residues. The trim removed 1 base at V and 4 bases at J, leaving 1 base unmatched. Here the CDR3 reads CASSLGTGVYGYTF. The CDR3 coding sequence is TGTGCCAGCAGTTTAGGGACAGGGGTCTATGGCTACACCTTC.

Many counts were recorded for this clonotype. The rearrangement joins TRBV29-1 to TRBJ2-3; 13 bases are a match to TRBD2. The CDR3 sequence is 15 residues long. CDR1 and CDR2 (germline): SQVTM, ANQGSEA. With V trimmed by 7 bases and J by 2 bases, 6 bases remained unmatched. In DNA, the CDR3 is TGCAGCGCGATACTAGCGGGGGGGAACACAGATACGCAGTATTTT. Encoded protein: CSAILAGGNTDTQYF.

The genes are TRBV12-3 or TRBV12-4 and TRBJ2-4, with 9 bases that match TRBD1. CDR3 length: 17 residues. V trimming: 3 bases; J trimming: 1 base; junction bases outside the gene matches: 7. The CDR3 reads CASSFSYRGHAKNIQYF. Here the CDR3 DNA reads TGTGCCAGCAGTTTCTCTTACAGGGGGCATGCCAAAAACATTCAGTACTTC.

In the case of this clonotype: A junction end diverges from the germline sequence, so it may reflect a read error. This chain joins TRBV5-6 and TRBJ2-7; 14 bases match TRBD2. CDR1 SGHDT and CDR2 YYEEEE come from the germline V gene. This CDR3 has 15 amino acids. The CDR3 bases are TGTGCCAGCAGCGCCAGGGGACTAGCGGGAGATCCCCTTGTTTTC. Its translation is CASSARGLAGDPLVF.

This clonotype has a count of ten or more. J is TRBJ2-5 and V is TRBV11-2; possible D gene TRBD1, 6 bases. This CDR3 spans 13 amino acids. The V end lost 5 bases, the J end lost 4 bases, and 11 bases lay between the germline ends. The germline gives CDR1 SGHAT, CDR2 FQNNGV. CDR3 residues: CASSPNRAETQYF. CDR3 nucleotides: TGTGCCAGCAGCCCGAACAGGGCAGAGACCCAGTACTTC.

The chain links TRBV20-1 to TRBJ1-6; D is possibly TRBD1 (5 bases). The germline V and J ends were trimmed by 0 bases and 9 bases, with 18 bases remaining between them. The CDR3 loop spans 16 amino acids. The germline CDR1 and CDR2 sequences are DFQATT and SNEGSKA (reference sequence). CDR3 sequence: CSARDAGSSVSSPLHF. For the CDR3, the DNA is TGCAGTGCTAGAGACGCAGGGAGTAGTGTGAGTTCACCCCTCCACTTT.

The chain recombines TRBV20-1 with TRBJ1-2; perhaps TRBD1 as D (5 bases). V was shortened by 3 bases and J by 6 bases, with 11 bases between the two germline ends. This CDR3 contains 12 residues. Germline V gene sequence: CDR1 DFQATT, CDR2 SNEGSKA (reference sequence). The CDR3 region has the DNA TGCAGTGCTAGGGAGGGGTCGAATGGCTACACCTTC. Its protein is CSAREGSNGYTF.

The table lists this clonotype with a few counts. This chain uses TRBV6-1 with TRBJ2-7; D tentatively reads TRBD1 or TRBD2 (5 bases each). Germline V gene data show CDR1 as MNHNS and CDR2 as SASEGT. The CDR3 runs 12 residues. The germline V and J ends were trimmed by 8 bases and 8 bases, with 16 bases remaining between them. The CDR3 sequence is CASRDLATKQYF. The CDR3 coding sequence is TGTGCCAGCCGGGACCTAGCTACCAAGCAGTACTTC.

This clonotype was seen ten or more times. The chain employs TRBV5-1 and TRBJ2-1; tentatively, D is TRBD1 or TRBD2 (5 bases each). Trimming shortened V by 0 bases and J by 5 bases, and 9 bases separated the two germline ends. The CDR3 loop spans 14 amino acids. Per the germline V gene, CDR1 is SGHRS and CDR2 is YFSETQ. CDR3 bases: TGCGCCAGCAGCTTGGGAGGGGCGAACAATGAGCAGTTCTTC. Protein: CASSLGGANNEQFF.

The rearrangement joins TRBV5-1 to TRBJ1-1, with D possibly TRBD1 on 5 matching bases. The CDR3 consists of 16 residues. CDR1 is SGHRS and CDR2 is YFSETQ in the germline V gene. The ends were cut back, 1 base at V and 1 base at J, with 14 bases in the middle. DNA of the CDR3: TGCGCCAGCAGCTTGTCCGTGGGGCAGGGGAACACTGAAGCTTTCTTT. The encoded protein is CASSLSVGQGNTEAFF.

The J gene is TRBJ2-3, the V gene TRBV30; no definite D call. The V gene lost 3 bases and the J gene lost 2 bases, with 12 bases spanning the gap. The CDR3 is made up of 14 amino acids. Looked up from germline, CDR1 is GTSNPN and CDR2 is SVGIG (reference sequence). CDR3 in DNA: TGTGCCTGGAGAGTATCGGGTCTCACAGATACGCAGTATTTT. It is translated as CAWRVSGLTDTQYF.

The chain combines TRBV7-2 with TRBJ1-2; D gene uncertain. V was cut by 8 bases and J by 7 bases, with 14 bases left in between. CDR1 SGHTA and CDR2 FQGNSA come from the germline V gene. The CDR3 has 12 residues. CDR3 region: CASGWDIGGYTF. In nucleotides, the CDR3 is TGTGCCAGCGGTTGGGATATTGGTGGCTACACCTTC.

This clonotype has just a few counts. The genes are TRBV12-3 or TRBV12-4 and TRBJ2-1; D unresolved. This CDR3 is 17 amino acids long. Between the trimmed V and J ends, which lost 1 base and 0 bases, there was a span of 13 bases. The DNA for the CDR3 is TGTGCCAGCAGTTTAGGTAATGAGCTTAGCTCCTACAATGAGCAGTTCTTC. Its translation: CASSLGNELSSYNEQFF.

In its sample, this clonotype was seen many times. The rearrangement joins TRBV24-1 to TRBJ2-5; the match to TRBD1 covers 11 bases. Unmatched junction bases numbered 3, after V lost 2 bases and J lost 2 bases. CDR1 is KGHDR, CDR2 SFDVKD, per germline. The CDR3 loop spans 16 amino acids. The CDR3 loop reads CATSDSGTGGQETQYF. The CDR3 DNA sequence: TGTGCCACCAGTGATTCCGGGACAGGGGGTCAAGAGACCCAGTACTTC.

Many counts were recorded for this clonotype. The genes are TRBV29-1 and TRBJ2-3; 7 bases fit TRBD1. CDR1 and CDR2 from the germline V gene are SQVTM and ANQGSEA. V lost 6 bases and J lost 0; bases outside the gene matches: 6. CDR3 size: 14 residues. CDR3 amino acids: CSVSQGSSTDTQYF. The CDR3 nucleotides are TGCAGCGTATCACAGGGGTCTAGCACAGATACGCAGTATTTT.

This chain joins TRBV25-1 and TRBJ2-5; 7 bases map to TRBD1. CDR1 and CDR2 (germline): MGHDK, SYGVNS. The CDR3 consists of 12 residues. CDR3 sequence reads: CENRGTEETQYF. In DNA form, the CDR3 reads TGTGAAAACAGGGGCACGGAAGAGACCCAGTACTTC.

The chain carries TRBV7-8 and TRBJ2-3; D remains ambiguous. Germline-derived CDR1 and CDR2 are SGHVS and FQNEAQ. Trimming removed 3 bases from V and 0 bases from J, with 7 bases in between. The CDR3 extends over 14 amino acids. CDR3 region: CASSLSVSTDTQYF. In DNA, the CDR3 is TGTGCCAGCAGCTTGTCAGTAAGCACAGATACGCAGTATTTT.

Ten or more counts support this clonotype. The CDR3 region has the DNA TGTGCCAGCAGTTTCTTCCGGGCGAAAGAGACCCAGTACTTC. Translating gives CASSFFRAKETQYF. This chain links TRBV12-3 or TRBV12-4 with TRBJ2-5; D call uncertain. The CDR3 spans 14 residues. Trimming removed 3 bases at V and 3 bases at J, with 11 bases between.

This clonotype was detected many times. The chain has TRBV11-2 and TRBJ2-7; D might be TRBD1 (6 bases). Trimming shortened V by 0 bases and J by 3 bases, and 15 bases separated the two germline ends. The germline V gene encodes CDR1 SGHAT and CDR2 FQNNGV. The length of the CDR3 is 16 residues. CDR3 sequence reads: CASSLDTGYMGYEQYF. The CDR3 DNA reads as TGTGCCAGCAGCTTAGACACAGGGTACATGGGCTACGAGCAGTACTTC.

Ten or more counts support this clonotype. This sequence joins TRBV20-1 and TRBJ1-4, with D tentatively TRBD1 (5 bases). Germline V gene lookup returns CDR1 DFQATT and CDR2 SNEGSKA (reference sequence). Trimming removed 5 bases from V and 8 bases from J, with 18 bases in between. The CDR3 runs 14 residues. The CDR3 nucleotides are TGCAGTGCTTTCTCGTCCAGGGCTCGAGAAAAACTGTTTTTT. Translating it yields CSAFSSRAREKLFF.

This clonotype occurred many times. The chain links TRBV10-3 to TRBJ2-6; 9 nucleotides line up with TRBD1. CDR3 size: 16 residues. The V and J ends lost 6 bases and 0 bases, in that order; junction bases with no gene match: 3. Germline CDR1 ENHRY, CDR2 SYGVKD. CDR3 in amino acids: CAIRATGGSGANVLTF. The CDR3 DNA reads as TGTGCCATCAGAGCGACAGGGGGCTCTGGGGCCAACGTCCTGACTTTC.

This clonotype appeared many times. V gene TRBV18 combines with J gene TRBJ2-1; no reliable D call. Germline values: CDR1 KGHSH, CDR2 LQKENI. Trimming pared 2 bases from V and 7 bases from J, leaving 6 bases between. This CDR3 has 12 amino acids. The CDR3 loop reads CASSPSANEQFF. Here the CDR3 DNA reads TGTGCCAGCTCACCAAGCGCAAATGAGCAGTTCTTC. The entire variable domain, with the rest obtained from reference TRBV18 and TRBJ2-1, is as follows: NAGVMQNPRHLVRRRGQEARLRCSPMKGHSHVYWYRQLPEEGLKFMVYLQKENIIDESGMPKERFSAEFPKEGPSILRIQQVVRGDSAAYFCASSPSANEQFFGPGTRLTVL.

Many counts were recorded for this clonotype. This chain connects TRBV6-1 to TRBJ1-5, with 9 nucleotides matching TRBD1. CDR1 MNHNS and CDR2 SASEGT come from the germline V gene. The trim removed 5 bases at V and 3 bases at J, leaving 5 bases unmatched. The CDR3 totals 15 residues. The CDR3 sequence: CASSPGQGYNQPQHF. The CDR3 DNA sequence: TGTGCCAGCAGTCCTGGACAGGGGTACAATCAGCCCCAGCATTTT.

This rearrangement joins TRBV30 to TRBJ1-5; weak D call: TRBD1 (5 bases). Germline CDR1 reads GTSNPN; CDR2 reads SVGIG (reference sequence). The germline V and J ends were trimmed by 3 bases and 5 bases, with 8 bases remaining between them. The CDR3 consists of 12 residues. In DNA form, the CDR3 reads TGTGCCTGGAGACAGGAAGATCAGCCCCAGCATTTT. The encoded protein is CAWRQEDQPQHF. The whole variable domain, remainder taken from reference TRBV30 and TRBJ1-5, is SQTIHQWPATLVQPVGSPLSLECTVEGTSNPNLYWYRQAAGRGLQLLFYSVGIGQISSEVPQNLSASRPQDRQFILSSKKLLLSDSGFYLCAWRQEDQPQHFGDGTRLSIL.

This clonotype occurred many times. CDR3 region: CATSDSQGPLYEQYF. CDR3 DNA: TGTGCCACCAGTGATTCACAAGGACCCCTCTACGAGCAGTACTTC. The J gene is TRBJ2-7, the V gene TRBV24-1; no reliable D call. The CDR3 has 15 residues. V was pared by 2 bases and J by 3 bases, with 13 bases between. CDR1 is KGHDR, CDR2 SFDVKD, per germline.